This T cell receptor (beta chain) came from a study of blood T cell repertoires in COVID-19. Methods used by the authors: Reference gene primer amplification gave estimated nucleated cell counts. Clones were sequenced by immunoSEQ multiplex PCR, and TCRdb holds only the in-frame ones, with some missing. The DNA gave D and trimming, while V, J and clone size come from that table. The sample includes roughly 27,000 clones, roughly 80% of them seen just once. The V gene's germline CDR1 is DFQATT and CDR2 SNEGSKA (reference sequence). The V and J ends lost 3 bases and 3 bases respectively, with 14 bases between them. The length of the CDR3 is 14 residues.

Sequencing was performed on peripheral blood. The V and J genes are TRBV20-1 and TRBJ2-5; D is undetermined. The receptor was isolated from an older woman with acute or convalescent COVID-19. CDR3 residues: CSASRAELKETQYF. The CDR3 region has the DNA TGCAGTGCTAGTCGCGCGGAGCTTAAAGAGACCCAGTACTTC.